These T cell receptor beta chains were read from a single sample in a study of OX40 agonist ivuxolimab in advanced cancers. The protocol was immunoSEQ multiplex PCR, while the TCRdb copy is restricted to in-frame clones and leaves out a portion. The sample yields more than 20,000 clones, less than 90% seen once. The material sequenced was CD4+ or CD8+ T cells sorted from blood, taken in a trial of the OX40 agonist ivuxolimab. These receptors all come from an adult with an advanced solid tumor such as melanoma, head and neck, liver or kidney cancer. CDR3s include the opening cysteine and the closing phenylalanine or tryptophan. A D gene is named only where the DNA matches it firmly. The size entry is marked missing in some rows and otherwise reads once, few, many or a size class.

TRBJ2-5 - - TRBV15 TGTGCCACCAGCAGAGACACGGCGGGGTGGGACCAAGAGACCCAGTACTTC CATSRDTAGWDQETQYF
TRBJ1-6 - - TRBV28 TGTGCCAGCACCCCGGCAGGCCCCTCGGGGAATTCACCCCTCCACTTT CASTPAGPSGNSPLHF
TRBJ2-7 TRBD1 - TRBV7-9 TGTGCCAGCAGCTTCGGGACAGGGCACTACGAGCAGTACTTC CASSFGTGHYEQYF
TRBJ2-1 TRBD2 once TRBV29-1 TGCAGCGTTGAAAACCCGGGGGGGAATAACAATGAGCAGTTCTTC CSVENPGGNNNEQFF
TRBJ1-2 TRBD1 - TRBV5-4 TGTGCCAGCAGACTTGGGGACAGGCAAGCTAACTATGGCTACACCTTC CASRLGDRQANYGYTF
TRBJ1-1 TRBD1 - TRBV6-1 TGTGCCAGCAGTTCCGGGACAGATGAAGCTTTCTTT CASSSGTDEAFF
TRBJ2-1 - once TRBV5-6 TGTGCCAGCAGCCCGAGACCGGGACCCGAGCAGTTCTTC CASSPRPGPEQFF
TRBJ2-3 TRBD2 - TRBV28 TGTGCCAGCAGCATAGTAGCGGGGGGCACAGATACGCAGTATTTT CASSIVAGGTDTQYF
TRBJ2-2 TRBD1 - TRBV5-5 TGTGCCAGCAGCCCGGACAGGCTTAACACCGGGGAGCTGTTTTTT CASSPDRLNTGELFF
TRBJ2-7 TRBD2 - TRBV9 TGTGCCAGCAGCGGGAGCGGGAGAGGTTACGAGCAGTACTTC CASSGSGRGYEQYF
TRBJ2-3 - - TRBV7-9 TGTGCCAGCAGCTTAAACCGGGCCTTGGGGACAGATACGCAGTATTTT CASSLNRALGTDTQYF